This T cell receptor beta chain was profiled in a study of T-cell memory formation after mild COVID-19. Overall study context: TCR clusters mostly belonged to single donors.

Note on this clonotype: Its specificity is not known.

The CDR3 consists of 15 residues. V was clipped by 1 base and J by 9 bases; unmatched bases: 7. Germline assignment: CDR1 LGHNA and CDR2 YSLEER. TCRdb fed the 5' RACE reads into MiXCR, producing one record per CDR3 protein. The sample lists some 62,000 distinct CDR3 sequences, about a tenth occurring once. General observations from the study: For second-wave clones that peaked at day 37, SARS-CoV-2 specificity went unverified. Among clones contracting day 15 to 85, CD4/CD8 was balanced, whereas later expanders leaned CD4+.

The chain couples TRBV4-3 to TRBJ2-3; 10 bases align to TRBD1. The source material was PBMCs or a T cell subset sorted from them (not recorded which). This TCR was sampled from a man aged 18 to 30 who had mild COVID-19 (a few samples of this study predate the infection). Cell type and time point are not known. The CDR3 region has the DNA TGCGCCAGCAGCCAAGCCGGGACAGGGGTAACGACGCAGTATTTT. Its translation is CASSQAGTGVTTQYF.